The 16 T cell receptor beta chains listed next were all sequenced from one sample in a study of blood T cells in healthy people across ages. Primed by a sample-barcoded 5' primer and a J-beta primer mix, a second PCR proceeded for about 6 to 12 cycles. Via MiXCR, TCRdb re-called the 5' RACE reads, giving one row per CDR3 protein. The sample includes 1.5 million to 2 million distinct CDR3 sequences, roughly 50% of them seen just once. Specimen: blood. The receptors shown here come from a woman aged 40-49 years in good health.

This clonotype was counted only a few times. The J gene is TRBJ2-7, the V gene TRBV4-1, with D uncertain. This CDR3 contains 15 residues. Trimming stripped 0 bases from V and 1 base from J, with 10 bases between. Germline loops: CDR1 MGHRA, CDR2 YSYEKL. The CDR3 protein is CASSQDKGSSYEQYF. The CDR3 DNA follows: TGCGCCAGCAGCCAAGATAAGGGCAGTTCCTACGAGCAGTACTTC.

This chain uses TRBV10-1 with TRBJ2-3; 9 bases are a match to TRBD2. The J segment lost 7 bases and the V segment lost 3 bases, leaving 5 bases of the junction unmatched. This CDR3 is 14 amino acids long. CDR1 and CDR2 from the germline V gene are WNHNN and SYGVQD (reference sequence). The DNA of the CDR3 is TGCGCCAGCAGTGAAGCGGGGGGCGCATATACGCAGTATTTT. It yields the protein CASSEAGGAYTQYF.

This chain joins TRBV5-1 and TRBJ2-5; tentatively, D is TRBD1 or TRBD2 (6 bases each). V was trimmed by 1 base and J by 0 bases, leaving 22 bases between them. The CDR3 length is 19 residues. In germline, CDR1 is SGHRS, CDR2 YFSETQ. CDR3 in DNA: TGCGCCAGCAGCTTGCCTAGTATATTGGCAGGGGAGGACCAAGAGACCCAGTACTTC. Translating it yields CASSLPSILAGEDQETQYF.

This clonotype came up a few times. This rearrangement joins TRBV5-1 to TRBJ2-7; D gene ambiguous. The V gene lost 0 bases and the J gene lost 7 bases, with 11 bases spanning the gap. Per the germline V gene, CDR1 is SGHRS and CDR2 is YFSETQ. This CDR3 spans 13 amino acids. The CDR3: CASSLEASTEQYF. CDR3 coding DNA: TGCGCCAGCAGCTTGGAAGCTTCGACAGAGCAGTACTTC.

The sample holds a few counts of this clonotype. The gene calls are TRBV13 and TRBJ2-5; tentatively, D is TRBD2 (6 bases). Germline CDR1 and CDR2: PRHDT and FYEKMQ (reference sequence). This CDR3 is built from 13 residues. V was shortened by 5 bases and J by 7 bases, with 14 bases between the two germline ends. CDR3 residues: CASSGRLEGTQYF. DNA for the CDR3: TGTGCCAGCAGCGGAAGACTAGAAGGGACCCAGTACTTC.

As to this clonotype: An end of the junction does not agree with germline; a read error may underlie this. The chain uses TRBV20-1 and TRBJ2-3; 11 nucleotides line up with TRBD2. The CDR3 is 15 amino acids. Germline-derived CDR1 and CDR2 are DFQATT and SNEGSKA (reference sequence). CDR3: CSASPTSGGTGTQYF. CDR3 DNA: TGCAGTGCTAGCCCCACTAGCGGGGGTACAGGTACGCAGTATTTT.

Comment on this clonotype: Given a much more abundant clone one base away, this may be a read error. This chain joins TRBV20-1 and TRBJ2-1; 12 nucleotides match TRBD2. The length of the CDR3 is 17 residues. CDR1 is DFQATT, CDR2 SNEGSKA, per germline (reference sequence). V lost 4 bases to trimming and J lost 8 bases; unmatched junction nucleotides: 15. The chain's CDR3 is CSAIVASGGAHGDEQFF. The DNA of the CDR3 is TGCAGTGCTATCGTTGCTAGCGGGGGGGCTCATGGCGATGAGCAGTTCTTC.

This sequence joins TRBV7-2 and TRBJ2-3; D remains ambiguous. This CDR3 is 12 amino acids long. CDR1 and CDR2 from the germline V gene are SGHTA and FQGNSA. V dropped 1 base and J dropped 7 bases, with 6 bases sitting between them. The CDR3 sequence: CASSLGPNTQYF. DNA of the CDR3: TGTGCCAGCAGCTTAGGGCCCAATACGCAGTATTTT.

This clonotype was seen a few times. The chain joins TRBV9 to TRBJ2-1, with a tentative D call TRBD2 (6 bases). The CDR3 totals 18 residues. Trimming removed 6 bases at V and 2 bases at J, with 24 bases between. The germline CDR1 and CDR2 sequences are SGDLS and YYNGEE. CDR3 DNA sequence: TGTGCCAGCACCAGGAGGGTAAAGCGGGTGACCCCCTACAATGAGCAGTTCTTC. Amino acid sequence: CASTRRVKRVTPYNEQFF. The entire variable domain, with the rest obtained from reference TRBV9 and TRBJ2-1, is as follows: DSGVTQTPKHLITATGQRVTLRCSPRSGDLSVYWYQQSLDQGLQFLIQYYNGEERAKGNILERFSAQQFPDLHSELNLSSLELGDSALYFCASTRRVKRVTPYNEQFFGPGTRLTVL.

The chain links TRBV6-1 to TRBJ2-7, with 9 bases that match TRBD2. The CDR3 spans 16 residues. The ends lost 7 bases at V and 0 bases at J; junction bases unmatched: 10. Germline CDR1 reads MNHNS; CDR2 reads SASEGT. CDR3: CASMPIAGEFSYEQYF. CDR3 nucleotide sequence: TGTGCCAGCATGCCGATAGCGGGGGAATTCTCCTACGAGCAGTACTTC.

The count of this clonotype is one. The DNA for the CDR3 is TGTGCCAGCAGCTTAAAGTACCACTCCTACGAGCAGTACTTC. It is translated as CASSLKYHSYEQYF. The chain employs TRBV7-2 and TRBJ2-7; no reliable D call. Trimming stripped 2 bases from V and 0 bases from J, with 8 bases between. Germline-derived CDR1 and CDR2 are SGHTA and FQGNSA. CDR3 size: 14 residues.

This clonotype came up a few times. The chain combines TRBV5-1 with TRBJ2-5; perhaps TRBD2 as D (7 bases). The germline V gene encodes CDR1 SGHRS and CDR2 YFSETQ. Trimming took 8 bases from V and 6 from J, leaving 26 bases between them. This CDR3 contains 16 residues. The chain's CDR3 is CARPGGRRVSGKTQYF. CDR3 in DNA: TGCGCCAGGCCCGGGGGGCGCAGGGTCAGTGGAAAGACCCAGTACTTC.

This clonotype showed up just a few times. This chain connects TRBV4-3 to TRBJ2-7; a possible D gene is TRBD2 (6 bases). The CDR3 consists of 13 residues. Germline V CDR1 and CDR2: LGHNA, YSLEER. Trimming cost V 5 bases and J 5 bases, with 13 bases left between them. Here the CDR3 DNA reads TGCGCCAGCAGCTCGGAGGGTGGGGACGAGCAGTACTTC. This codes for CASSSEGGDEQYF.

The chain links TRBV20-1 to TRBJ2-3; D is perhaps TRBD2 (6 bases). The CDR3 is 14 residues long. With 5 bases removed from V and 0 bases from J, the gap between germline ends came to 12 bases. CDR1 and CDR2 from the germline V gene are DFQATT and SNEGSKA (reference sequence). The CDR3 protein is CSAPLAGSTDTQYF. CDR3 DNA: TGCAGTGCTCCCCTGGCGGGGAGCACAGATACGCAGTATTTT.

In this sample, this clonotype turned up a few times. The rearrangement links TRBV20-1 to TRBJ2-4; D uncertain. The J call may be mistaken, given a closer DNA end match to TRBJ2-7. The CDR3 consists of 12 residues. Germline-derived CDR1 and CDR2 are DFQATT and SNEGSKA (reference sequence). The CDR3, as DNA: TGCAGTGCTAGAGCGGACGGCGACGAGCAGTACTTC. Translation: CSARADGDEQYF.

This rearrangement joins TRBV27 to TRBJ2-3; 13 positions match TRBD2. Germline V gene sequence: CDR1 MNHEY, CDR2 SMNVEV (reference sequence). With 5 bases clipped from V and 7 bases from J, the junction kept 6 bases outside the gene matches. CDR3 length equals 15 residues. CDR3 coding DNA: TGTGCCAGCAGTCCGGGGACTAGCGGGGTGTATACGCAGTATTTT. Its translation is CASSPGTSGVYTQYF.